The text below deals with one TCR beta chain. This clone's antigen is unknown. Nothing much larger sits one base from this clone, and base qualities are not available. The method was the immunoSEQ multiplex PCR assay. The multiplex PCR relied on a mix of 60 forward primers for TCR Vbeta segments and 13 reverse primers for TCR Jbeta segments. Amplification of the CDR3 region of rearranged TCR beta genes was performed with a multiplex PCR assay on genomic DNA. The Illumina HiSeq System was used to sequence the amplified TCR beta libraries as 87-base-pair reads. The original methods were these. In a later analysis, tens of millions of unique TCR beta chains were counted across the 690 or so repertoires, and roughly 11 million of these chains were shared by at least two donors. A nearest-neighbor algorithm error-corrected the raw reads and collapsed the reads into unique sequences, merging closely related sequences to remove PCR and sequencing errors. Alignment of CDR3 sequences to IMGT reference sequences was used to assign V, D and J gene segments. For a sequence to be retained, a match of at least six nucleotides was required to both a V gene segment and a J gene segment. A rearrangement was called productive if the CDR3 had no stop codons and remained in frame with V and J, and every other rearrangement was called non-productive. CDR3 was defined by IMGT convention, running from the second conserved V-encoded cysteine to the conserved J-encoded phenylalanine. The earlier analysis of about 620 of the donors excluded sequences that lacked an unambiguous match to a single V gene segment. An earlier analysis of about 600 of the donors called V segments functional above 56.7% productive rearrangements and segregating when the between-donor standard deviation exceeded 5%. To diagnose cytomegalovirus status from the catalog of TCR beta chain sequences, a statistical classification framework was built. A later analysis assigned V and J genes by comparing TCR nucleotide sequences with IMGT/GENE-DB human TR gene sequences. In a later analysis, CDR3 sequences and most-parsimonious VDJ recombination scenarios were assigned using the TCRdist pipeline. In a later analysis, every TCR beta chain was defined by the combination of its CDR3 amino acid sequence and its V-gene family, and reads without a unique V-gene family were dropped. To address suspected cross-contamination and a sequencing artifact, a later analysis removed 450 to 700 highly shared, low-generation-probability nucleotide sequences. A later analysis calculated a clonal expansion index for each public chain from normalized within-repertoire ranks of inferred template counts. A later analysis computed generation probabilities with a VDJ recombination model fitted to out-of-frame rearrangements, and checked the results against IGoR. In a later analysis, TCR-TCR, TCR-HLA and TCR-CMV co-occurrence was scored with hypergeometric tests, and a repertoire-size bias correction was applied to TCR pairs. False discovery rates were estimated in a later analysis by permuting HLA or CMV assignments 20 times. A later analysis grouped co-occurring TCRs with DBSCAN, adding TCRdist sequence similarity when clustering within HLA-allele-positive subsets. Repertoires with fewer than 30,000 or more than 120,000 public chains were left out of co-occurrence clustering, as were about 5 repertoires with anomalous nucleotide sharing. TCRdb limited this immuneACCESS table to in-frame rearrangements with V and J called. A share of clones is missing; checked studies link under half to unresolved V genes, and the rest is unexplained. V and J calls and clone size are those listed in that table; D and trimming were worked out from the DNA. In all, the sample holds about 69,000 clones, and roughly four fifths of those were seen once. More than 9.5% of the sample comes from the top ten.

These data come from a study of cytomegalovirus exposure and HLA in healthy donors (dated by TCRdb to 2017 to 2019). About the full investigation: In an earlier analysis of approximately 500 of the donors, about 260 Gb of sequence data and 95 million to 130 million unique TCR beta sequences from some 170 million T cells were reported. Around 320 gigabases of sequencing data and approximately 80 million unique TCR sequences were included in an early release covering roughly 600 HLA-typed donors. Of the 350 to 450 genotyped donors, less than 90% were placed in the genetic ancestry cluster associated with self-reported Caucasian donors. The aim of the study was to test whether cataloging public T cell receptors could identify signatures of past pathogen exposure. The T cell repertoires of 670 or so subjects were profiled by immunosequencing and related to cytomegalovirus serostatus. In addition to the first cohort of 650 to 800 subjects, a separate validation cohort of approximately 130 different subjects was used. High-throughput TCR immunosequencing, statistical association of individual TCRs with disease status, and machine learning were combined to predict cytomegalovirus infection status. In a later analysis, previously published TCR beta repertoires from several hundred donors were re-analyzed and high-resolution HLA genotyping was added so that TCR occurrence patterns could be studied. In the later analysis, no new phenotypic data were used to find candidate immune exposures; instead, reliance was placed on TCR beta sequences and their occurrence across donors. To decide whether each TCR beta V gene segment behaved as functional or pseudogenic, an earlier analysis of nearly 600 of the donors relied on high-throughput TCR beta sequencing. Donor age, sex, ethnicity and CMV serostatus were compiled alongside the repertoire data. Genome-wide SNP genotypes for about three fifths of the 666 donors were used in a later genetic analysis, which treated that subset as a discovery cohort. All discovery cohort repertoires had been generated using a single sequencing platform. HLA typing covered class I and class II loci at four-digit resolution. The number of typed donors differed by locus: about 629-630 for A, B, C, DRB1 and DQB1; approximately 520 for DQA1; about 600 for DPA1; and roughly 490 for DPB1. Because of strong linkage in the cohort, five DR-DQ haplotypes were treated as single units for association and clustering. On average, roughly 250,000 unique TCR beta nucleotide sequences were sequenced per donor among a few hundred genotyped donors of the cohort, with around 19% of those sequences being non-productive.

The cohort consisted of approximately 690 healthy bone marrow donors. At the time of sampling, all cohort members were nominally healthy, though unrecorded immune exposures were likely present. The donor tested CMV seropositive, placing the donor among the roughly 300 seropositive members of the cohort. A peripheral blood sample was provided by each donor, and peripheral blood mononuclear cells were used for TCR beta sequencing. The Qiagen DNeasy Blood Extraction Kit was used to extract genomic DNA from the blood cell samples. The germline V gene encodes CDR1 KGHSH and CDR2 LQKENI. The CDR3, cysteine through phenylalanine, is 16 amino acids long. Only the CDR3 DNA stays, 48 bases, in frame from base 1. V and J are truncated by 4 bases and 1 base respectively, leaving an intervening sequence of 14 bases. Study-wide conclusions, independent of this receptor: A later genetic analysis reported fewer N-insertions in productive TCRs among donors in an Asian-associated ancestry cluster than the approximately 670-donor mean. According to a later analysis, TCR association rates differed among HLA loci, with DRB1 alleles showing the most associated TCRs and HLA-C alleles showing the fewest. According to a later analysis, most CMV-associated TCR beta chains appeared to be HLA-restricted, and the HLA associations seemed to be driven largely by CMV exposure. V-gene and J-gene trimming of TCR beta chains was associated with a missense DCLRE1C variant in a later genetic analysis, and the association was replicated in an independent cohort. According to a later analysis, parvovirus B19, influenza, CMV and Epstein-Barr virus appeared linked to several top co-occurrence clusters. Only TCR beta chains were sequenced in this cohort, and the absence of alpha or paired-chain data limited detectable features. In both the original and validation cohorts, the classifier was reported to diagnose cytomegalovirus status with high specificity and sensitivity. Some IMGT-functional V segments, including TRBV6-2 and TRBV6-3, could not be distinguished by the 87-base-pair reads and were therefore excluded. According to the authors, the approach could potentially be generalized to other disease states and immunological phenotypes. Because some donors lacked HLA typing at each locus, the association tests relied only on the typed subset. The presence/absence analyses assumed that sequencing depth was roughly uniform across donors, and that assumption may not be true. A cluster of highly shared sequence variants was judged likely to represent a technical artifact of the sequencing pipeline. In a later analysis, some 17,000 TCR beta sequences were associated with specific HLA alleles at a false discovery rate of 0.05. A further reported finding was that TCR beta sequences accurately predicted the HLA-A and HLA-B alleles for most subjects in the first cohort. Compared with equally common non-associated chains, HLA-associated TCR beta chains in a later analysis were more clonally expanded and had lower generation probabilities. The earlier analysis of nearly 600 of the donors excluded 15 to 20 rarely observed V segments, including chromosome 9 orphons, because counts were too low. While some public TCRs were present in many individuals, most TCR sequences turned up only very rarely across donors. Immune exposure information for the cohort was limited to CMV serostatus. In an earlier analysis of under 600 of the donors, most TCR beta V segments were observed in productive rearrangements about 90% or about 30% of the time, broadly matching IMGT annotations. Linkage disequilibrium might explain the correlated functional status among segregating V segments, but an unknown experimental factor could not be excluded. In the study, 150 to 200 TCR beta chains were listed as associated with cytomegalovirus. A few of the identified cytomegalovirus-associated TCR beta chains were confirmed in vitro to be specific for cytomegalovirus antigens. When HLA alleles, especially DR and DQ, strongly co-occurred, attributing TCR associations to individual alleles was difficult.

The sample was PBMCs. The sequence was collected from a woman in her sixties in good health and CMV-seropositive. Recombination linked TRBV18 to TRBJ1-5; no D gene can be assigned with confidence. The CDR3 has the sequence CASSHSGPVSNQPQHF. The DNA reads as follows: TGTGCCAGCTCACACTCAGGTCCCGTGAGCAATCAGCCCCAGCATTTT. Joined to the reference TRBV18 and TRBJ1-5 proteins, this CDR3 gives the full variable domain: NAGVMQNPRHLVRRRGQEARLRCSPMKGHSHVYWYRQLPEEGLKFMVYLQKENIIDESGMPKERFSAEFPKEGPSILRIQQVVRGDSAAYFCASSHSGPVSNQPQHFGDGTRLSIL.